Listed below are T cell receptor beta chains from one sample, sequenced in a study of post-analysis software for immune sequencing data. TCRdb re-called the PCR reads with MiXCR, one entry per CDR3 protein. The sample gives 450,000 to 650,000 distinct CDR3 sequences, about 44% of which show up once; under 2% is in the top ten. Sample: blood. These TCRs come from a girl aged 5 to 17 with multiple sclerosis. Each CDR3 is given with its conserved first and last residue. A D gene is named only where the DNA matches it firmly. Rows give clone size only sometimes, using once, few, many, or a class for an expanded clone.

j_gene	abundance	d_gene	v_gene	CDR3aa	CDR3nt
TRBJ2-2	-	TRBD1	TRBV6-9	CASSPNRGLTGELFF	TGTGCCAGCAGTCCAAACAGGGGGCTCACCGGGGAGCTGTTTTTT
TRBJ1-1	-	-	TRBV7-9	CASSPSGAEAFF	TGTGCCAGCAGCCCCTCGGGGGCTGAAGCTTTCTTT
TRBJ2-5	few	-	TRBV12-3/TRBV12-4	CASSVSRDKETQYF	TGTGCCAGCAGTGTCTCCAGGGACAAAGAGACCCAGTACTTC
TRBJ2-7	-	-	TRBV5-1	CASSRKGLASSYEQYF	TGCGCCAGCAGCCGGAAGGGACTGGCGAGCTCCTACGAGCAGTACTTC
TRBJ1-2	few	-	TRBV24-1	CAVQDRSYGYTF	TGTGCCGTACAGGATCGGTCCTATGGCTACACCTTC
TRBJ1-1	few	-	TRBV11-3	CASSLVQGRAFF	TGTGCCAGCAGCTTAGTTCAGGGGCGGGCTTTCTTT
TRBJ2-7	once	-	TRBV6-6	CASSYQQEKTYEQYF	TGTGCCAGCAGTTACCAACAGGAGAAGACCTACGAGCAGTACTTC
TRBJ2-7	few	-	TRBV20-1	CSARDFRSSYEQYF	TGCAGTGCTAGAGATTTTCGGAGCTCCTACGAGCAGTACTTC
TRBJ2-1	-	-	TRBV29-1	CSVERDGSGEQFF	TGCAGCGTTGAGCGGGACGGATCGGGAGAGCAGTTCTTC
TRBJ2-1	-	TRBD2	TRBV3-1	CASSNPLAGDSYNEQFF	TGTGCCAGCAGCAATCCCTTAGCGGGGGATTCCTACAATGAGCAGTTCTTC
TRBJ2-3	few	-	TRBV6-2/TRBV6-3	CASSPDNPSTDTQYF	TGTGCCAGCAGCCCAGACAACCCGAGCACAGATACGCAGTATTTT
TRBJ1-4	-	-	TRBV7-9	CASSGRPNEKLFF	TGTGCCAGCAGCGGAAGGCCTAATGAAAAACTGTTTTTT
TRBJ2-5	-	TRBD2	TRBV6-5	CASGRTSPLLTQYF	TGTGCCAGCGGTAGGACTAGTCCCCTCTTGACCCAGTACTTC
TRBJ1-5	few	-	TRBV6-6	CASSFLQGGGNQPQHF	TGTGCCAGCAGTTTTCTACAGGGTGGGGGCAATCAGCCCCAGCATTTT
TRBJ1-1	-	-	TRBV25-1	CASSARHVMNTEAFF	TGTGCCAGCAGTGCCAGACATGTGATGAACACTGAAGCTTTCTTT
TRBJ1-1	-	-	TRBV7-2	CASSLTTAMNTEAFF	TGTGCCAGCAGCTTAACGACAGCCATGAACACTGAAGCTTTCTTT
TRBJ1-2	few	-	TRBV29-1	CSVEDPTDYGYTF	TGCAGCGTTGAAGATCCCACAGACTATGGCTACACCTTC
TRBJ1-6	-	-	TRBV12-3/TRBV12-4	CASSGAGYSGSPLHF	TGTGCCAGCAGTGGGGCAGGATATTCAGGATCACCCCTCCACTTT
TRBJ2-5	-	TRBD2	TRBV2	CASTGGKETQYF	TGTGCCAGCACCGGGGGGAAAGAGACCCAGTACTTC
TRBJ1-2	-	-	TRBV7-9	CASNLTENYGYTF	TGTGCCAGCAACTTAACCGAAAACTATGGCTACACCTTC
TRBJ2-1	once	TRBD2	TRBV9	CASGDTGTSVYNEQFF	TGTGCCAGCGGCGACACCGGGACTAGCGTTTACAATGAGCAGTTCTTC
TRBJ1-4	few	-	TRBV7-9	CASSLGQSNEKLFF	TGTGCCAGCAGCCTCGGCCAGTCTAATGAAAAACTGTTTTTT
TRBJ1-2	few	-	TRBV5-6	CASSLNQGNGYTF	TGCGCCAGCAGCTTGAATCAGGGCAATGGCTACACCTTC
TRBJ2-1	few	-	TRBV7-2	CASSLDWGEQFF	TGTGCCAGCAGCTTAGACTGGGGTGAGCAGTTCTTC
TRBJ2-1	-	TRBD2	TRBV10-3	CANAGSGGYNEQFF	TGTGCCAATGCAGGATCGGGGGGATACAATGAGCAGTTCTTC